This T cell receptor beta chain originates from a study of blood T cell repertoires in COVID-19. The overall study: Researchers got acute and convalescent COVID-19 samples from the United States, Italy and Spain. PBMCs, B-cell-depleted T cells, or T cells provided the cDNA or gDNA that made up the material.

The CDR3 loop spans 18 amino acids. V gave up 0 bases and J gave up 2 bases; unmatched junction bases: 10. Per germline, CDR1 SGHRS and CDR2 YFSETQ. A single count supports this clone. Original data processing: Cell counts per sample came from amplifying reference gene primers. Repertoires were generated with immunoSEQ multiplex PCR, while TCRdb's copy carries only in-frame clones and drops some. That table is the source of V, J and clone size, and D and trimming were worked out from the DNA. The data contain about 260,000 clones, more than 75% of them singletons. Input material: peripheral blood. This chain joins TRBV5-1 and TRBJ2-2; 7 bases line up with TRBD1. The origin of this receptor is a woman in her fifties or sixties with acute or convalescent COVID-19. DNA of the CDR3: TGCGCCAGCAGCTTGGAGGGGGCGGACAGAAAAAACACCGGGGAGCTGTTTTTT. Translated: CASSLEGADRKNTGELFF.